These 21 T cell receptor beta chains were all obtained from the same sample, sequenced in a study of response to subunit inactivated influenza vaccine. TCRdb re-analysed the RT-PCR reads in MiXCR, keeping a single row per CDR3 protein. This repertoire shows roughly 630,000 distinct CDR3 sequences, about 14% found once; its top ten account for approximately 7.6%. The sample in question was PBMCs from blood, obtained roughly 2 weeks before vaccination. The receptors were sampled from a middle-aged man who received an inactivated influenza vaccine.

This clonotype appeared many times. V is TRBV27 and J is TRBJ2-5; perhaps D is TRBD1 or TRBD2 (5 bases each). Germline CDR1 MNHEY, CDR2 SMNVEV (reference sequence). Trimming took off 4 bases at V and 5 bases at J, with 14 bases between the two ends. The CDR3 loop spans 14 amino acids. CDR3 amino acids: CASSSPGATETQYF. The CDR3 DNA is TGTGCCAGCAGTTCTCCCGGGGCGACGGAGACCCAGTACTTC.

A few counts support this clonotype. This sequence joins TRBV14 and TRBJ2-1; 10 bases fit TRBD2. Trimming cost V 1 base and J 7 bases; bases outside gene matches: 10. Germline V gives CDR1 SGHDN, CDR2 FVKESK. The length of the CDR3 is 17 residues. The CDR3 reads CASSQVALAGAVNEQFF. CDR3 nucleotide sequence: TGTGCCAGCAGCCAAGTGGCCCTAGCGGGAGCTGTGAATGAGCAGTTCTTC.

Details on this clonotype: This may be a read error, as it is one base from a much larger clone. This rearrangement joins TRBV5-4 to TRBJ1-6; a possible D gene is TRBD1 (6 bases). The length of the CDR3 is 15 residues. The V and J ends lost 4 bases and 9 bases respectively, with 17 bases between them. CDR1 and CDR2 (germline): SGHNT, YYREEE (reference sequence). CDR3 DNA sequence: TGTGCCAGCAGCCTCCAAGCAGGGGCCACTTCACCCCTCCACTTT. It codes for CASSLQAGATSPLHF.

J is TRBJ2-7 and V is TRBV29-1; a weak D match, TRBD1 (6 bases). The CDR3 runs to 14 residues. Trimming removed 1 base at V and 2 bases at J, with 12 bases between. Looked up from germline, CDR1 is SQVTM and CDR2 is ANQGSEA. This chain's CDR3 is CSVEVAGVPYEQYF. The DNA of the CDR3 is TGCAGCGTTGAAGTGGCAGGGGTCCCCTACGAGCAGTACTTC.

This clonotype occurred a few times. This chain uses TRBV28 with TRBJ2-7, with D uncertain. V gave up 5 bases and J gave up 0 bases, with 17 bases separating them. This CDR3 region has 16 residues. Germline CDR1 and CDR2: MDHEN and SYDVKM. CDR3: CASSKRTVTSSYEQYF. CDR3 coding DNA: TGTGCCAGCAGTAAGAGGACGGTGACGAGCTCCTACGAGCAGTACTTC.

V usage is TRBV12-3 or TRBV12-4 and J usage is TRBJ2-1; tentatively, D is TRBD2 (6 bases). The CDR3 spans 15 residues. Trimming took 4 bases from V and 5 from J, leaving 15 bases between them. CDR3 region: CASSSWRDQHNEQFF. CDR3 sequence (DNA): TGTGCCAGCAGTTCCTGGCGGGACCAACACAATGAGCAGTTCTTC.

This clonotype was seen more than once but under ten times. V usage is TRBV6-2 or TRBV6-3 and J usage is TRBJ1-5, with D maybe TRBD1 (5 bases). The CDR3 extends over 16 amino acids. V was shortened by 6 bases and J by 0 bases, with 15 bases between the two germline ends. Germline V gene data show CDR1 as MNHEY and CDR2 as SVGEGT. The chain's CDR3 is CASRFRGRYSNQPQHF. CDR3 nucleotide sequence: TGTGCCAGCAGATTTAGGGGCCGATATAGCAATCAGCCCCAGCATTTT.

The V and J genes are TRBV4-2 and TRBJ2-3, with D unresolved. The germline V gene has CDR1 LGHNA and CDR2 YNFKEQ. This CDR3 is built from 17 residues. V lost 3 bases and J 0 bases, leaving 16 bases between the germline ends. The CDR3 nucleotides read TGTGCCAGCAGCCACTTGATGGGCGGCACTAGCACAGATACGCAGTATTTT. Translating it yields CASSHLMGGTSTDTQYF.

The chain combines TRBV27 with TRBJ2-3; no clear D gene. The CDR3 extends over 14 amino acids. V shed 4 bases and J shed 6 bases, with 14 bases lying between them. Germline CDR1 MNHEY, CDR2 SMNVEV (reference sequence). This chain's CDR3 is CASSWAIQQDTQYF. CDR3 DNA sequence: TGTGCCAGCAGTTGGGCAATTCAGCAGGATACGCAGTATTTT.

This clonotype occurred a few times. The chain recombines TRBV6-5 with TRBJ2-3; D ambiguous. The CDR3 loop spans 13 amino acids. Trimming shortened V by 0 bases and J by 3 bases, and 4 bases separated the two germline ends. Germline V gives CDR1 MNHEY, CDR2 SVGAGI. The CDR3 here is CASSYSPTDTQYF. Here the CDR3 DNA reads TGTGCCAGCAGTTACTCGCCTACAGATACGCAGTATTTT.

The rearrangement joins TRBV7-9 to TRBJ2-1, with D perhaps matching TRBD2 (6 bases). Trimming pared 2 bases from V and 5 bases from J, leaving 13 bases between. There are 15 residues in the CDR3. Germline CDR1 SEHNR, CDR2 FQNEAQ (reference sequence). The CDR3 is CASSLYGGGDNEQFF. The CDR3 bases are TGTGCCAGCAGCTTATACGGCGGCGGGGACAATGAGCAGTTCTTC.

This clonotype was detected many times. The chain carries TRBV3-1 and TRBJ2-5; 9 bases line up with TRBD1. V lost 6 bases to trimming and J lost 1 base; unmatched junction nucleotides: 9. The CDR3 extends over 16 amino acids. In germline, CDR1 is LGHDT, CDR2 YNNKEL (reference sequence). CDR3 sequence: CASSLSGTGIQETQYF. Written as DNA, the CDR3 is TGTGCCAGCAGTCTGTCCGGGACAGGGATCCAAGAGACCCAGTACTTC.

As to this clonotype: A read error may produce the germline difference seen at one junction end. The rearrangement uses TRBV9 and TRBJ2-7, with 10 bases aligning to TRBD1. Germline CDR1 and CDR2: SGDLS and YYNGEE. This CDR3 region has 15 residues. The CDR3 DNA follows: TGTGCCAGCAGCGTAGGAGGACAGGGGGGGTACGACCAGTACTTC. Its protein product is CASSVGGQGGYDQYF. The full variable domain, rest sourced from reference TRBV9 and TRBJ2-7, is DSGVTQTPKHLITATGQRVTLRCSPRSGDLSVYWYQQSLDQGLQFLIQYYNGEERAKGNILERFSAQQFPDLHSELNLSSLELGDSALYFCASSVGGQGGYDQYFGPGTRLTVT.

This clonotype was seen only a few times. This chain links TRBV12-3 or TRBV12-4 with TRBJ2-1; D may be TRBD1 (5 bases). The CDR3 consists of 14 residues. Trimming removed 6 bases at V and 3 bases at J, with 12 bases between. Written as DNA, the CDR3 is TGTGCCAGCAGAGGGCTAACAGGCTACAATGAGCAGTTCTTC. As protein: CASRGLTGYNEQFF.

The J gene is TRBJ2-3, the V gene TRBV20-1; TRBD2 is a possible D gene (5 bases). CDR3 length equals 11 residues. Trimming took off 0 bases at V and 11 bases at J, with 9 bases between the two ends. From germline, CDR1 is DFQATT and CDR2 SNEGSKA (reference sequence). The CDR3 reads CSARDPGKQYF. The CDR3 DNA is TGCAGTGCTAGAGATCCGGGAAAGCAGTATTTT.

V gene TRBV9 combines with J gene TRBJ2-1, with 10 bases lining up with TRBD2. Trimming removed 1 base from V and 5 bases from J; junction bases left unmatched: 6. CDR1 and CDR2 (germline): SGDLS, YYNGEE. CDR3 length equals 16 residues. This chain's CDR3 is CASSVRGTSVDNEQFF. In nucleotides, the CDR3 is TGTGCCAGCAGCGTAAGGGGGACTAGCGTAGACAATGAGCAGTTCTTC. The variable domain in full, with the rest retrieved from reference TRBV9 and TRBJ2-1, is DSGVTQTPKHLITATGQRVTLRCSPRSGDLSVYWYQQSLDQGLQFLIQYYNGEERAKGNILERFSAQQFPDLHSELNLSSLELGDSALYFCASSVRGTSVDNEQFFGPGTRLTVL.

As for this clonotype: An end of the junction does not agree with germline; a read error may underlie this. The chain combines TRBV5-1 with TRBJ2-1; 14 nucleotides line up with TRBD2. Germline V gene data show CDR1 as SGHRS and CDR2 as YFSETQ. The CDR3 covers 18 residues. The CDR3, as DNA: TGCGCCAGCAGCCCGGGGACTAGCGGGGGAATCCCCTACAATGAGCAGCTCTTC. Translation: CASSPGTSGGIPYNEQLF. Combining the CDR3 with reference TRBV5-1 and TRBJ2-1 gives the whole variable domain KAGVTQTPRYLIKTRGQQVTLSCSPISGHRSVSWYQQTPGQGLQFLFEYFSETQRNKGNFPGRFSGRQFSNSRSEMNVSTLELGDSALYLCASSPGTSGGIPYNEQLFGPGTRLTVL.

The V call is TRBV6-1, the J call TRBJ2-3; D perhaps matches TRBD1 (6 bases). CDR3 size: 15 residues. V lost 6 bases, J lost 2 bases, and 15 bases lay in between. Germline values: CDR1 MNHNS, CDR2 SASEGT. The CDR3 nucleotides read TGTGCCAGCAGCCACAGGGACCCAGTCACAGATACGCAGTATTTT. Translation gives CASSHRDPVTDTQYF.

This clonotype has more than one count but fewer than ten. The chain uses TRBV4-1 and TRBJ2-3; TRBD2 aligns across 7 bases. Germline CDR1 and CDR2: MGHRA and YSYEKL. V was pared by 4 bases and J by 4 bases, with 14 bases of the junction left unmatched. The CDR3 spans 17 residues. This CDR3 reads CASSPTGVAGVADTQYF. The CDR3, as DNA: TGCGCCAGCAGCCCCACTGGGGTTGCGGGGGTTGCAGATACGCAGTATTTT.

The chain combines TRBV5-1 with TRBJ2-1; D gene uncertain. The length of the CDR3 is 15 residues. Between the trimmed V and J ends, which lost 4 bases and 1 base, there was a span of 12 bases. The germline gives CDR1 SGHRS, CDR2 YFSETQ. CDR3 in DNA: TGCGCCAGCAGCGTCCGTCTGGGGTCCTACAATGAGCAGTTCTTC. This codes for CASSVRLGSYNEQFF.

This clonotype was seen many times. This chain links TRBV2 with TRBJ2-5, with D uncertain. This CDR3 is 14 amino acids long. V dropped 8 bases and J dropped 1 base, with 14 bases sitting between them. Germline CDR1 reads SNHLY; CDR2 reads FYNNEI. The chain's CDR3 is CASAELLTQETQYF. The CDR3 DNA is TGTGCCAGCGCCGAGTTACTAACCCAAGAGACCCAGTACTTC.